The T cell receptor (beta chain) described here comes from a study of T cell responses to AZD1222 COVID-19 vaccine. Study summary: Pooled together were second doses at about 4 or about 12 weeks. Study findings and constraints: There were vaccine-associated CD4 TCRs across spike, dominant at 160-218 and 743-854. Per reports, nearly half of all spike-specific TCRs target regions that are unmutated in variants. Baseline serology detected seropositivity in only 5 or 6 AZD1222 recipients.

Per the germline V gene, CDR1 is KGHSH and CDR2 is LQKENI. V shed 3 bases and J 1 base; nucleotides not matched to a gene: 4. The CDR3 is 15 amino acids. The data were produced by immunoSEQ multiplex PCR, yet TCRdb's version contains in-frame clones alone and is incomplete. The table lists 55,000 to 75,000 clones, about 90% of them singletons, with about 8.2% in the top ten. Concerning this clone itself: Its antigen is unidentified.

The origin of this receptor is an adult in good health. The chain links TRBV18 to TRBJ1-1, with 8 bases aligning to TRBD1. The sequenced sample was peripheral blood, obtained on day 0 of AZD1222 vaccination. In DNA, the CDR3 is TGTGCCAGCTCACCGACAGGGGCACCGAACACTGAAGCTTTCTTT. Residues: CASSPTGAPNTEAFF.